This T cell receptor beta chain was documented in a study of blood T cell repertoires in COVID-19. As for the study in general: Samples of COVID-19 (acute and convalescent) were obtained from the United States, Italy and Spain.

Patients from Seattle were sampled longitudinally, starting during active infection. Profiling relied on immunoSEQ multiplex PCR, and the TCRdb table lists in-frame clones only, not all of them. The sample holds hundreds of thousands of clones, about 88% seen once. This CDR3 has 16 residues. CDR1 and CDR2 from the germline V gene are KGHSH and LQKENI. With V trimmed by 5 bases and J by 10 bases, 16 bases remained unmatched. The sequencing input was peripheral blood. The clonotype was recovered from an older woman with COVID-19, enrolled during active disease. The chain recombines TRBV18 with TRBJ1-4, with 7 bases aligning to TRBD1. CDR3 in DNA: TGTGCCAGCTCATCCCCGACAGGGTCTCTAGGTGGAAAACTGTTTTTT. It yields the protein CASSSPTGSLGGKLFF.